The rows below give T cell receptor beta chains drawn from one sample of a study of CXCR3-negative and CXCR3-positive naive CD8 T cells. TCRdb reanalyzed the 5' RACE reads, giving one entry per CDR3 protein sequence and no DNA. Its table lists 40,000 to 50,000 distinct CDR3 sequences. Sequenced: naive CXCR3- CD8+ T cells from blood. These TCRs come from a human donor in good health. Some clones in this sample may be carry-over from other donors' samples. Each CDR3 is given with its conserved first and last residue. Each record gives: clone size, V gene, J gene, CDR3 protein. Size tells how often a clone was seen (once, few, many) or the class of an expanded clone, and some rows leave it out.

-	TRBV12-3/TRBV12-4	TRBJ2-1	CASTTGQSSYNEQFF
-	TRBV27	TRBJ2-2	CARTTPGQRNTGELFF
-	TRBV4-3	TRBJ2-3	CASSQTTVSSTDTQYF
-	TRBV4-1	TRBJ1-1	CASRASLNLEAFF
-	TRBV19	TRBJ2-7	CASSIVKGSEQYF
-	TRBV5-1	TRBJ2-5	CASSLYQETQYF
-	TRBV28	TRBJ2-7	CASSRASYEQYF
-	TRBV7-8	TRBJ2-5	CASSPRLAGTLETQYF
-	TRBV4-2	TRBJ2-2	CASSPSRGTSGGSLSGELFF
-	TRBV12-3/TRBV12-4	TRBJ1-1	CAFSLGMNTEAFF
-	TRBV29-1	TRBJ1-6	CSVEGSGPDSPLHF
-	TRBV5-5	TRBJ2-1	CASSRKTSGGDNEQFF
-	TRBV18	TRBJ2-3	CASSPFVGGAADTQYF
medium-sized	TRBV28	TRBJ2-7	CASSFQQGLYEQYF
-	TRBV2	TRBJ1-6	CASSDVAGTPMYSPLHF
-	TRBV28	TRBJ2-2	CASTETGELFF
-	TRBV20-1	TRBJ1-4	CSALLGEKLFF